This TCR beta chain originates from a study of control samples from healthy donors and cancer patients. V shed 0 bases and J shed 0 bases, with 9 bases lying between them. Looked up from germline, CDR1 is SNHLY and CDR2 is FYNNEI. CDR3 size: 16 residues. Profiled with immunoSEQ multiplex PCR; TCRdb holds only in-frame clones, not every one. The sample yields approximately 150,000 clones, 96% seen once. The clonotype was recovered from a woman aged 25 to 39 in good health. The genes are TRBV2 and TRBJ2-1; tentative D call: TRBD2 (6 bases). Specimen: blood. The CDR3 region is CASSEARGLSYNEQFF. The CDR3 DNA reads as TGTGCCAGCAGTGAAGCGCGGGGTCTCTCCTACAATGAGCAGTTCTTC.